This T cell receptor beta chain was captured by sequencing in a study of CD8 T cells in Susac syndrome. Reverse transcription of roughly 0.5 to 1 ug RNA was performed with random hexamers. The amplification used immunoSEQ multiplex PCR on TCR beta CDR3; it spanned 54 Vbeta and 13 Jbeta. One entry per CDR3 protein results from TCRdb running MiXCR on the immunoSEQ multiplex PCR reads. This sample carries around 170,000 distinct CDR3 sequences, approximately 94% of them seen once, and the ten largest clones take 0.075% to 0.1%. Notes on this clonotype: Its antigen is unknown.

Regarding the study as a whole: The study's TCR sequencing and HLA analysis drew on a certain number of individuals. That number was acknowledged as relatively small.

The authors carried out high-throughput sequencing of TCR beta. They applied it to CD8+ and CD4+ T cells obtained from blood. This sequence was found in a human donor with Susac syndrome. The sample consisted of CD4+ T cells from PBMCs.

CDR3 protein: CSARVIAQETQYF. CDR3 in DNA: TGCAGTGCTAGAGTTATCGCTCAAGAGACCCAGTACTTC. V and J are TRBV20-1 and TRBJ2-5; D ambiguous. With 1 base removed from V and 2 bases from J, the gap between germline ends came to 8 bases. This CDR3 has 13 residues. Per germline, CDR1 DFQATT and CDR2 SNEGSKA (reference sequence).